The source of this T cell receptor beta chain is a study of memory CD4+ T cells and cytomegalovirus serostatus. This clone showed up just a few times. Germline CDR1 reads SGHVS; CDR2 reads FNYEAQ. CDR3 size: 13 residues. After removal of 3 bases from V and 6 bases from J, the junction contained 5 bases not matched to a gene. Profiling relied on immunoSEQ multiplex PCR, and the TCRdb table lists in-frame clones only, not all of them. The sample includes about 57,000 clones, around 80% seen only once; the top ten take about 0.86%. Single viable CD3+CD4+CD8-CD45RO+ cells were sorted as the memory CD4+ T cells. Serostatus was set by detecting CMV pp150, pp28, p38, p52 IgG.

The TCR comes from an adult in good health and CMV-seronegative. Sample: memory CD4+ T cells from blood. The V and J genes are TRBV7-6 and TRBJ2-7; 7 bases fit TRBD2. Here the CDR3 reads CASSFGEGLEQYF. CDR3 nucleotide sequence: TGTGCCAGCAGCTTCGGGGAGGGGCTCGAGCAGTACTTC.